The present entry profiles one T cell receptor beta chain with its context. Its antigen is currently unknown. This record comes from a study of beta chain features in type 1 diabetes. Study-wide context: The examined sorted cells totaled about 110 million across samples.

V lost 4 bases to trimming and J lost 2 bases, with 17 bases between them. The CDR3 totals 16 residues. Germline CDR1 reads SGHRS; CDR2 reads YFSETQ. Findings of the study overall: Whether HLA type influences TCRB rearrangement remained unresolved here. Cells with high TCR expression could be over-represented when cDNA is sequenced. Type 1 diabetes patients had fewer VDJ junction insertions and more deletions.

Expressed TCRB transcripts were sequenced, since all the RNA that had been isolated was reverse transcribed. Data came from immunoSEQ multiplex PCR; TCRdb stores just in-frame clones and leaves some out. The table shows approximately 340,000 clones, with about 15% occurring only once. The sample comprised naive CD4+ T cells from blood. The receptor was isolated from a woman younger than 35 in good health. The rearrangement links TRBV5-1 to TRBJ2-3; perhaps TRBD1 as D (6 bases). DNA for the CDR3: TGCGCCAGCAGCCCCTCTCGAGGGGGATTCACAGATACGCAGTATTTT. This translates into CASSPSRGGFTDTQYF.